Included here is one TCR beta chain sequence, with context. This clonotype turned up a few times. No antigen is known for it. No clone much larger than this one lies a single base away; base qualities are absent. The TCR beta CDR3 regions were amplified from RNA transcripts. The TCR CDR3 was subjected to a first round of RT-PCR using the HTBI primer set and the Qiagen OneStep RT-PCR kit. The libraries were constructed in a second round of multiplex PCR and then size-selected and purified. Sequencing of the libraries was done on an Illumina HiSeq2000 using paired-end 100 bp reads. In the authors' own workflow: SOAPnuke was used to process the raw data, removing reads that contained adapters or uncalled bases, had a mean Phred below 15, or lacked an exact match to the constant primer or identifier. COPE v1.2.5 was used to merge the high-quality paired reads, and each unique nucleotide sequence was defined as a clonotype. Clonotypes were aligned to IMGT TRBV, TRBD and TRBJ reference segments using MiTCR v1.1. Only V-J combinations with frequency above 0.0001, covering approximately 99% of repertoires, were analysed. A TCS score was defined as the ratio between F50 (clonal expansion) and ExV (chaos), using BLOSUM62-based TCRdist between CDR3 peptides within each V-J. Welch's t-statistics and random forest reduced approximately 520 V-J features to around 14, which were used in a naive Bayes classifier (R e1071). Through fastp at Q25 and MiXCR, TCRdb rebuilt clones from the public reads, retaining in-frame beta chains. Under each unique CDR3 protein, matching rows form one entry showing the most common genes and DNA. Here the V and J calls rest on TCRdb's processing, not on the authors' analysis. Present in this sample are 480,000 or so distinct CDR3 sequences, roughly 14% of which were seen just once. Around a sixth of the sample lies in the top ten.

This record comes from a study of T cells in Graves' hyperthyroidism and ophthalmopathy (dated by TCRdb to the late 2010s). As for the study more broadly: Peripheral blood was collected at initial diagnosis, before any treatment. The study also compared thyroid tissue and blood T-cell repertoires from more than five Graves' hyperthyroidism patients. A discovery cohort of about 95 patients, approximately 44 with Graves' ophthalmopathy and approximately 55 with stable Graves' hyperthyroidism, was used to find distinguishing TCR V-J signatures. Prospective prediction of ophthalmopathy was tested in an independent validation cohort of 18 to 20 hyperthyroidism patients and around 16 patients who later progressed to ophthalmopathy. The 75 to 100 discovery patients were randomly split 7:3 into training and test sets. After blood sampling, hyperthyroidism patients were treated with methimazole at a starting dose of 30 mg daily, and ophthalmopathy patients were treated with high-dose intravenous methylprednisolone. TCR Vbeta CDR3 sequencing of approximately 140 peripheral blood samples (under 45 ophthalmopathy, approximately 80 hyperthyroidism and roughly 17 progressor patients) is reported in the paper.

CDR1 SEHNR and CDR2 FQNEAQ were looked up in the germline V gene (reference sequence). V lost 4 bases and J lost 5 bases, and the count of bases not matched to a germline gene is 5. The CDR3 holds 15 amino acids from the cysteine to the phenylalanine. The retained sequence is limited to the CDR3, 45 bases, with the frame set at the first base. Points the paper makes about the study in general: Blood samples also contained most of the expanded thyroid clonotypes (frequency above 0.001), which suggests that blood repertoires may reflect thyroid immune responses. No statistical method was used to fix the sample size in advance, and group allocation was not hidden from the investigators. In cross-validation, a model built on a 13 V-J signature told ophthalmopathy apart from stable hyperthyroidism with just under 90% sensitivity and around 84% specificity, and in testing the same model reached 80%/75%. During validation, the model predicted progression to ophthalmopathy a median of roughly 7.1 months ahead of onset, with 70.59% sensitivity and under 85% specificity.

A patient counted as having stable Graves' hyperthyroidism if no progression to ophthalmopathy occurred over 18 months of follow-up. Hyperthyroidism patients were aged 18 to 65 years and newly diagnosed, with disease duration of less than 2 months. Patients with uncontrolled infections, other autoimmune diseases, pregnancy or lactation were excluded. Diagnoses were based on clinical symptoms, serum thyroxine and TRAb, thyroid ultrasound and orbital computed tomography. PBMCs were separated from about 10 ml of fresh peripheral blood using Ficoll-Paque density gradient centrifugation. Total RNA was extracted using Trizol reagent, and RNA quality was assessed on an Agilent 2100 Bioanalyzer.

Sequencing was carried out using blood. The TCR was taken from a woman between 18 and 29 years old with Graves' hyperthyroidism. Rearrangement joined TRBV7-9 to TRBJ1-5; a stretch of 10 junction bases matches TRBD1. The sequenced DNA is TGTGCCAGCAGCTCCGGGACAGGGGTTTATCAGCCCCAGCATTTT. Translated, it gives CASSSGTGVYQPQHF.